This T cell receptor beta chain derives from a study of cytomegalovirus exposure and HLA in healthy donors. Broader study findings: It is likely that the observed cluster of highly shared sequence variants was a sequencing artifact.

The CDR3 is 14 amino acids. The germline V gene has CDR1 MNHEY and CDR2 SMNVEV (reference sequence). V was trimmed by 1 base and J by 0 bases, leaving 6 bases between them. PCR used 60 Vbeta primers and 13 Jbeta primers. Assay used: immunoSEQ multiplex PCR; TCRdb lists only in-frame clones, some missing. The profile shows about 190,000 clones, around 86% of them singletons. As concerns this clone: As yet, its antigen is unknown.

The chain joins TRBV27 to TRBJ1-1, with D uncertain. Sequencing was done on a sample of PBMCs. The sequence came from a man in his forties in good health and CMV-seropositive. The CDR3 nucleotides read TGTGCCAGCAGTTTATACGGGATGAACACTGAAGCTTTCTTT. It encodes CASSLYGMNTEAFF.